The rows below give T cell receptor beta chains drawn from one sample of a study of CD8 T cells in Susac syndrome. MiXCR was run by TCRdb on the immunoSEQ multiplex PCR reads, yielding one entry per CDR3 protein. The table includes about 140,000 distinct CDR3 sequences, 85% to 95% detected once. The sequenced sample was CD8+ T cells from PBMCs. These receptor sequences come from a human donor in good health. Each CDR3 is given with its conserved first and last residue. A D gene is named only where the DNA matches it firmly. Part of the rows lack a size; the others show once, few, many or a class for expanded clones.

CDR3aa	CDR3nt	v_gene	j_gene	abundance	d_gene
CASTWGLSYEQYF	TGTGCCAGCACCTGGGGCCTCTCCTACGAGCAGTACTTC	TRBV28	TRBJ2-7	-	-
CASSLVGRENQPQHF	TGTGCCAGCAGTTTAGTTGGCAGGGAGAATCAGCCCCAGCATTTT	TRBV12-3/TRBV12-4	TRBJ1-5	-	-
CASSDSGNSYNEQFF	TGTGCCAGCAGTGATAGCGGGAATTCCTACAATGAGCAGTTCTTC	TRBV12-3/TRBV12-4	TRBJ2-1	-	TRBD2
CASKPMGTTDYGYTF	TGCGCCAGTAAACCGATGGGTACCACTGACTATGGCTACACCTTC	TRBV5-1	TRBJ1-2	-	-
CASSFFTEAFF	TGTGCCAGCAGTTTCTTCACTGAAGCTTTCTTT	TRBV28	TRBJ1-1	-	-
CASSLAPGEGSLFLYNEQFF	TGTGCCAGCAGCTTAGCTCCGGGAGAGGGATCATTGTTCCTCTACAATGAGCAGTTCTTC	TRBV13	TRBJ2-1	-	-
CSVDSGQGHNEQFF	TGCAGCGTTGATTCCGGACAGGGCCACAATGAGCAGTTCTTC	TRBV29-1	TRBJ2-1	-	TRBD1
CASRASGSTDTQYF	TGTGCCAGCAGGGCTAGCGGGAGTACAGATACGCAGTATTTT	TRBV28	TRBJ2-3	few	TRBD2
CSVEGRGASSIAKNIQYF	TGCAGCGTTGAGGGTAGGGGAGCGTCTTCAATAGCCAAAAACATTCAGTACTTC	TRBV29-1	TRBJ2-4	few	-
CSVLPGLGGYEQYF	TGCAGCGTTCTACCGGGACTGGGCGGATACGAGCAGTACTTC	TRBV29-1	TRBJ2-7	-	-
CASSLSAISYEQYF	TGTGCCAGCAGTTTGTCGGCGATCTCCTACGAGCAGTACTTC	TRBV27	TRBJ2-7	-	-
CASSQEHPAGSGANVLTF	TGCGCCAGCAGCCAAGAACACCCAGCGGGATCTGGGGCCAACGTCCTGACTTTC	TRBV4-3	TRBJ2-6	-	TRBD2
CASSIAGGSEQYF	TGTGCCAGTAGTATTGCAGGGGGTAGTGAGCAGTACTTC	TRBV19	TRBJ2-7	-	TRBD1
CASMGIEIGYTF	TGTGCCAGCATGGGGATTGAGATTGGCTACACCTTC	TRBV6-6	TRBJ1-2	once	-
CASSHRQGFFNEQFF	TGCGCCAGCAGCCACCGACAGGGTTTTTTCAATGAGCAGTTCTTC	TRBV4-3	TRBJ2-1	-	TRBD1
CATHTGEGYTF	TGTGCCACCCACACAGGGGAAGGCTACACCTTC	TRBV27	TRBJ1-2	-	TRBD1
CASSYPDYEQYF	TGTGCCAGCAGTTACCCAGACTACGAGCAGTACTTC	TRBV6-2/TRBV6-3	TRBJ2-7	-	-
CASSQEWGVYEQYF	TGCGCCAGCAGCCAAGAATGGGGGGTCTACGAGCAGTACTTC	TRBV4-3	TRBJ2-7	-	-
CSVAGGNTEAFF	TGCAGCGTTGCTGGGGGGAACACTGAAGCTTTCTTT	TRBV29-1	TRBJ1-1	-	-
CSASLGLAGVGDEQFF	TGCAGTGCTAGCCTGGGACTAGCGGGAGTCGGGGACGAGCAGTTCTTC	TRBV20-1	TRBJ2-1	once	TRBD2
CASTLGPQGGRSEAFF	TGTGCCAGCACCTTGGGCCCACAGGGCGGTCGGTCTGAAGCTTTCTTT	TRBV5-6	TRBJ1-1	-	-
CASSVGTGFGYEQYF	TGTGCCAGCAGCGTAGGGACGGGCTTTGGGTACGAGCAGTACTTC	TRBV9	TRBJ2-7	-	-
CSARPRDSYGYTF	TGCAGTGCACGACCCCGGGACAGCTATGGCTACACCTTC	TRBV20-1	TRBJ1-2	-	TRBD1
CASSPRTSRTGELFF	TGTGCCAGCAGTCCAAGGACTAGTCGGACCGGGGAGCTGTTTTTT	TRBV27	TRBJ2-2	-	TRBD2
CSVGDQMGEQYF	TGCAGCGTAGGGGACCAGATGGGCGAGCAGTACTTC	TRBV29-1	TRBJ2-7	-	-
CASSSLNYGYTF	TGTGCCAGCAGCTCCTTAAACTATGGCTACACCTTC	TRBV5-6	TRBJ1-2	few	-
CASSQDIQGGLSYEQYF	TGCGCCAGCAGCCAAGATATTCAGGGAGGCCTCTCCTACGAGCAGTACTTC	TRBV4-3	TRBJ2-7	-	-
CSVENRDATNEKLFF	TGCAGCGTTGAAAACCGGGACGCAACTAATGAAAAACTGTTTTTT	TRBV29-1	TRBJ1-4	once	-
CSARDHGSGGEQYF	TGCAGTGCTAGAGATCACGGGTCAGGAGGCGAGCAGTACTTC	TRBV20-1	TRBJ2-7	-	-
CASSQGGAFEQYF	TGTGCCAGCAGCCAAGGGGGGGCTTTCGAGCAGTACTTC	TRBV14	TRBJ2-7	-	-
CASSGLGGGYTF	TGTGCCAGCAGTGGCCTAGGTGGCGGCTACACCTTC	TRBV25-1	TRBJ1-2	-	-
CATSRVGQGAYEQYF	TGTGCCACCAGCAGAGTGGGACAGGGGGCCTACGAGCAGTACTTC	TRBV15	TRBJ2-7	-	TRBD1
CATSRDGTDYQPQHF	TGTGCCACCAGCAGAGACGGGACAGATTATCAGCCCCAGCATTTT	TRBV15	TRBJ1-5	-	TRBD1
CSVYSRGGAGANVLTF	TGCAGCGTATATAGTAGGGGGGGCGCAGGGGCCAACGTCCTGACTTTC	TRBV29-1	TRBJ2-6	-	-
CASSPTASEQYF	TGTGCCAGCAGCCCGACCGCCTCCGAGCAGTACTTC	TRBV7-9	TRBJ2-7	-	-
CSVEGRGRRDTEAFF	TGCAGCGTTGAAGGCAGGGGGCGCAGGGACACTGAAGCTTTCTTT	TRBV29-1	TRBJ1-1	once	TRBD1
CASGLGWDEKLFF	TGTGCCAGCGGTCTTGGTTGGGATGAAAAACTGTTTTTT	TRBV3-1	TRBJ1-4	-	-
CASGIGLNTEAFF	TGTGCCAGTGGTATAGGGCTGAACACTGAAGCTTTCTTT	TRBV19	TRBJ1-1	-	-
CSAGTGNTEAFF	TGCAGTGCTGGGACAGGGAACACTGAAGCTTTCTTT	TRBV20-1	TRBJ1-1	-	TRBD1
CASASLGNEQFF	TGTGCTAGTGCTTCTCTCGGCAATGAGCAGTTCTTC	TRBV12-5	TRBJ2-1	-	-
CATSERPQETQYF	TGTGCCACCAGTGAACGGCCCCAAGAGACCCAGTACTTC	TRBV24-1	TRBJ2-5	-	-
CASSFYLGEDTQYF	TGTGCCAGCAGTTTTTATCTAGGGGAAGATACGCAGTATTTT	TRBV28	TRBJ2-3	-	-
CSVFRRNSGANVLTF	TGCAGCGTTTTTAGGCGGAACTCTGGGGCCAACGTCCTGACTTTC	TRBV29-1	TRBJ2-6	once	-
CASSQRGTLPGNTIYF	TGCGCCAGCAGTCAGCGGGGGACTCTACCTGGAAACACCATATATTTT	TRBV23-1	TRBJ1-3	-	-
CASSISSSYNEQFF	TGTGCCAGTAGTATTAGCAGCTCCTACAATGAGCAGTTCTTC	TRBV19	TRBJ2-1	-	-
CASSLKLNQPQHF	TGTGCCAGCAGTTTAAAGCTCAATCAGCCCCAGCATTTT	TRBV27	TRBJ1-5	-	-
CASSFADGFGELFF	TGTGCCAGCAGTTTCGCGGATGGGTTCGGGGAGCTGTTTTTT	TRBV6-5	TRBJ2-2	-	-
CASRTGSYGYTF	TGTGCCAGTAGGACAGGGTCCTATGGCTACACCTTC	TRBV19	TRBJ1-2	few	TRBD1
CASSQSPGPLLDTQYF	TGTGCCAGCAGCCAAAGCCCGGGACCGCTCTTGGATACGCAGTATTTT	TRBV4-2	TRBJ2-3	-	-
CSAGTGGYTF	TGCAGTGCCGGGACCGGAGGCTACACCTTC	TRBV20-1	TRBJ1-2	-	-
CASSPPLSGRVQFF	TGTGCCAGCAGTCCCCCCCTTAGCGGGAGGGTGCAGTTCTTC	TRBV27	TRBJ2-1	-	TRBD2
CASSLEPAANYGYTF	TGTGCCAGCAGCTTAGAACCCGCAGCTAACTATGGCTACACCTTC	TRBV7-9	TRBJ1-2	once	-